The 30 T cell receptor beta chains presented below share a single source sample, sequenced in a study of shared clonotypes between healthy human individuals. TCRdb keeps only in-frame clones here, not all; method: immunoSEQ multiplex PCR. The sample includes 450,000 to 500,000 clones, 79% seen only once; the top ten take about 12%. The sequencing sample was made of PBMCs. The receptors originated from a woman aged 35 to 49 in good health. Some clones in this sample may be carry-over from other donors' samples.

J is TRBJ2-3 and V is TRBV28; D unresolved. This CDR3 comprises 14 residues. Germline V gives CDR1 MDHEN, CDR2 SYDVKM. Trimming left V 2 bases short and J 2 bases short, with 8 bases between. The CDR3 bases are TGTGCCAGCAGTTTAAACGGGCCCACAGATACGCAGTATTTT. It specifies CASSLNGPTDTQYF. Together with reference TRBV28 and TRBJ2-3, the CDR3 gives the full variable domain: DVKVTQSSRYLVKRTGEKVFLECVQDMDHENMFWYRQDPGLGLRLIYFSYDVKMKEKGDIPEGYSVSREKKERFSLILESASTNQTSMYLCASSLNGPTDTQYFGPGTRLTVL.

The V gene is TRBV5-4, the J gene TRBJ2-2; D possibly corresponds to TRBD2 (6 bases). CDR1 and CDR2 from the germline V gene are SGHNT and YYREEE (reference sequence). V lost 4 bases and J 4 bases, leaving 11 bases between the germline ends. The CDR3 has 14 amino acids. The CDR3 DNA reads TGTGCCAGCAGCCTTCAGGGAGGCACCGGGGAGCTGTTTTTT. Translated, it gives CASSLQGGTGELFF.

The gene calls are TRBV6-6 and TRBJ2-3; no definite D call. Trimming removed 0 bases from V and 0 bases from J, with 4 bases in between. The CDR3 has 14 residues. Germline V gene data show CDR1 as MNHNY and CDR2 as SVGAGI (reference sequence). CDR3 in amino acids: CASSYSGSTDTQYF. The DNA for the CDR3 is TGTGCCAGCAGTTACTCAGGGAGCACAGATACGCAGTATTTT.

The gene calls are TRBV2 and TRBJ2-5; D could derive from TRBD1 or TRBD2 (5 bases each). V was trimmed by 6 bases and J by 2 bases, leaving 19 bases between them. Germline CDR1 SNHLY, CDR2 FYNNEI. The CDR3 is made up of 16 amino acids. DNA of the CDR3: TGTGCCAGCAGGGCCAAACCGGGACGAATTCAAGAGACCCAGTACTTC. As protein: CASRAKPGRIQETQYF.

The gene calls are TRBV5-4 and TRBJ2-1, with 7 bases identical to TRBD1. CDR3 length: 13 residues. The J segment lost 8 bases and the V segment lost 3 bases, leaving 5 bases of the junction unmatched. Per the germline V gene, CDR1 is SGHNT and CDR2 is YYREEE (reference sequence). The CDR3 spells CASSSRGWDEQFF. In DNA, the CDR3 is TGTGCCAGCAGCTCCAGGGGGTGGGATGAGCAGTTCTTC.

This chain joins TRBV4-1 and TRBJ1-1; D is perhaps TRBD1 (5 bases). The CDR3 has 16 residues. The V end was cut by 0 bases, the J end by 0 bases, with 11 bases between. Germline values: CDR1 MGHRA, CDR2 YSYEKL. The CDR3 sequence is CASSQDRVMLNTEAFF. The CDR3 nucleotides are TGCGCCAGCAGCCAAGACAGGGTAATGCTGAACACTGAAGCTTTCTTT.

About this clone: Other DNA sequences in this specimen translate into the identical CDR3. This sequence joins TRBV18 and TRBJ2-7, with D perhaps TRBD2 (5 bases). The CDR3 loop spans 13 amino acids. Trimming stripped 2 bases from V and 4 bases from J, with 9 bases between. CDR1 and CDR2 (germline): KGHSH, LQKENI. This chain's CDR3 is CASSPGRTYEQYF. CDR3 DNA sequence: TGTGCCAGCTCACCAGGCCGGACTTACGAGCAGTACTTC.

V usage is TRBV5-1 and J usage is TRBJ2-5; D is unresolved. The ends were cut back, 6 bases at V and 4 bases at J, with 13 bases in the middle. There are 13 residues in the CDR3. Per germline, CDR1 SGHRS and CDR2 YFSETQ. CDR3 coding DNA: TGCGCCAGCACCGCCGGGTCCGGAGAGACCCAGTACTTC. It translates to CASTAGSGETQYF. The complete variable domain, with remaining parts taken from reference TRBV5-1 and TRBJ2-5, reads KAGVTQTPRYLIKTRGQQVTLSCSPISGHRSVSWYQQTPGQGLQFLFEYFSETQRNKGNFPGRFSGRQFSNSRSEMNVSTLELGDSALYLCASTAGSGETQYFGPGTRLLVL.

Details on this clone: This sequence is one base from a far larger clone and is likely a read error. The V gene is TRBV11-1, the J gene TRBJ2-5; the D gene is possibly TRBD2 (5 bases). The CDR3 has 14 amino acids. CDR1 SGHAT and CDR2 FQDESV come from the germline V gene (reference sequence). CDR3 residues: CASSRLANQETKYF. In nucleotides, the CDR3 is TGTGCCAGCAGCCGTCTAGCTAACCAAGAGACCAAGTACTTC.

This rearrangement joins TRBV19 to TRBJ2-7; TRBD1 agrees at 10 bases. From germline, CDR1 is LNHDA and CDR2 SQIVND (reference sequence). The V and J ends lost 6 bases and 6 bases, in that order; junction bases with no gene match: 8. The CDR3 consists of 14 residues. The CDR3 is CASSRFGTGAEQYF. DNA of the CDR3: TGTGCCAGTAGCCGGTTCGGGACAGGGGCCGAGCAGTACTTC.

This clone was detected once. This sequence joins TRBV11-2 and TRBJ2-1; TRBD1 matches at 7 bases. Germline V gene lookup returns CDR1 SGHAT and CDR2 FQNNGV. The length of the CDR3 is 15 residues. The V gene end was trimmed by 6 bases and the J gene end by 0 bases; junction bases not matched to a gene: 5. Here the CDR3 DNA reads TGTGCCAGCAGTCTCAGGGGGAACTCCTACAATGAGCAGTTCTTC. Residues: CASSLRGNSYNEQFF.

The chain combines TRBV7-8 with TRBJ2-2, with TRBD2 as a possible D gene (6 bases). Germline loops: CDR1 SGHVS, CDR2 FQNEAQ. The CDR3 covers 15 residues. V was pared by 2 bases and J by 0 bases, with 7 bases between. This CDR3 is CASSLWRANTGELFF. CDR3 coding DNA: TGTGCCAGCAGCTTATGGAGGGCGAACACCGGGGAGCTGTTTTTT.

This clone has only one observation. This chain links TRBV6-5 with TRBJ2-5; perhaps TRBD2 as D (6 bases). The CDR3 sequence is 14 residues long. With 6 bases removed from V and 2 bases from J, the gap between germline ends came to 13 bases. Germline values: CDR1 MNHEY, CDR2 SVGAGI. DNA of the CDR3: TGTGCCAGCAGCCTCTGGGGGGATCAAGAGACCCAGTACTTC. This sequence encodes CASSLWGDQETQYF.

The chain couples TRBV6-1 to TRBJ1-4, with D possibly matching TRBD1 (6 bases). In germline, CDR1 is MNHNS, CDR2 SASEGT. V lost 3 bases to trimming and J lost 5 bases, with 13 bases between them. CDR3 size: 15 residues. The CDR3 loop reads CASSEEQGINEKLFF. CDR3 DNA: TGTGCCAGCAGTGAGGAACAGGGCATAAATGAAAAACTGTTTTTT.

The chain links TRBV5-1 to TRBJ2-3, with D perhaps given as TRBD1 or TRBD2 (6 bases each). V was trimmed by 0 bases and J by 2 bases, leaving 10 bases between them. Germline V gives CDR1 SGHRS, CDR2 YFSETQ. The CDR3 runs to 15 residues. The CDR3, as DNA: TGCGCCAGCAGCTTGGCGGAGGGGGTCACAGATACGCAGTATTTT. It codes for CASSLAEGVTDTQYF.

The CDR3 DNA is TGTGCCAGCAGTTACCCAACAGGGTTGGGGAATTCACCCCTCCACTTT. Residues: CASSYPTGLGNSPLHF. J is TRBJ1-6 and V is TRBV6-6; perhaps TRBD1 as D (6 bases). There are 16 residues in the CDR3. V shed 2 bases and J shed 7 bases, with 15 bases lying between them. Per the germline V gene, CDR1 is MNHNY and CDR2 is SVGAGI (reference sequence).

V usage is TRBV10-3 and J usage is TRBJ2-5; 8 bases agree with TRBD1. The end of the DNA fits TRBJ2-7 better, so the J call may be wrong. The CDR3 sequence is 13 residues long. Germline CDR1 and CDR2: ENHRY and SYGVKD. The CDR3 sequence: CASRDRLTYEQYF. The CDR3 nucleotides read TGTGCCAGCCGGGACAGGCTAACCTACGAGCAGTACTTC.

The gene calls are TRBV6-5 and TRBJ2-7, with D maybe TRBD1 (6 bases). The length of the CDR3 is 14 residues. Germline CDR1 and CDR2: MNHEY and SVGAGI. The V end lost 6 bases, the J end lost 2 bases, and 14 bases lay between the germline ends. DNA of the CDR3: TGTGCCAGCAGCGCCGGGACACCGACCTACGAGCAGTACTTC. Amino acid sequence: CASSAGTPTYEQYF.

This chain joins TRBV19 and TRBJ2-5; D is perhaps TRBD1 (6 bases). Trimming stripped 4 bases from V and 2 bases from J, with 14 bases between. The CDR3 covers 15 residues. Germline loops: CDR1 LNHDA, CDR2 SQIVND (reference sequence). This CDR3 reads CASSTFGQPQETQYF. CDR3 DNA sequence: TGTGCCAGTAGTACCTTCGGACAGCCTCAAGAGACCCAGTACTTC.

A note on this clone: Other nucleotide sequences in the sample specify the same CDR3. This chain links TRBV5-1 with TRBJ2-2, with D perhaps matching TRBD1 (6 bases). Germline assignment: CDR1 SGHRS and CDR2 YFSETQ. This CDR3 has 15 amino acids. Trimming pared 0 bases from V and 0 bases from J, leaving 6 bases between. The chain's CDR3 is CASSLGTANTGELFF. The CDR3 DNA reads TGCGCCAGCAGCTTGGGGACAGCGAACACCGGGGAGCTGTTTTTT.

This clone was found once. The chain links TRBV28 to TRBJ2-7, with TRBD1 matching 7 bases. From germline, CDR1 is MDHEN and CDR2 SYDVKM. J was trimmed by 3 bases and V by 2 bases; bases with no gene match: 1. The CDR3 has 13 residues. CDR3 region: CASSLGQVYEQYF. CDR3 nucleotides: TGTGCCAGCAGTTTAGGACAGGTCTACGAGCAGTACTTC.

The table lists this clone with a count of one. The rearrangement joins TRBV7-3 to TRBJ2-2; D not certain. CDR1 is SGHTA, CDR2 FQGTGA, per germline. The CDR3 contains 16 residues. V lost 1 base, J lost 2 bases, and 11 bases lay in between. This CDR3 is CASSLNAAVNTGELFF. The CDR3 DNA sequence: TGTGCCAGCAGCTTAAATGCGGCAGTCAACACCGGGGAGCTGTTTTTT.

The rearrangement links TRBV29-1 to TRBJ2-1; D uncertain. Between the trimmed V and J ends, which lost 4 bases and 2 bases, there was a span of 15 bases. Germline CDR1 is SQVTM and CDR2 is ANQGSEA. The CDR3 sequence is 15 residues long. CDR3 region: CSVVGSELPYNEQFF. The CDR3 coding sequence is TGCAGCGTTGTAGGAAGTGAGTTGCCCTACAATGAGCAGTTCTTC.

The J gene is TRBJ2-1, the V gene TRBV18, with a tentative D call TRBD2 (6 bases). Trimming cost V 0 bases and J 3 bases, with 12 bases left between them. The V gene's germline CDR1 is KGHSH and CDR2 LQKENI. The CDR3 has 16 amino acids. The CDR3 nucleotides read TGTGCCAGCTCACCACCGAGGAGGGCCCACTACAATGAGCAGTTCTTC. It codes for CASSPPRRAHYNEQFF.

The chain joins TRBV19 to TRBJ1-1, with 7 bases that match TRBD1. The CDR3 consists of 18 residues. Looked up from germline, CDR1 is LNHDA and CDR2 is SQIVND (reference sequence). With 2 bases clipped from V and 5 bases from J, the junction kept 17 bases outside the gene matches. The DNA for the CDR3 is TGTGCCAGTAGTATACCGGGACAGTGGGCCCTCTCGGCGACTGAAGCTTTCTTT. Protein sequence: CASSIPGQWALSATEAFF.

The gene calls are TRBV6-4 and TRBJ2-7; D perhaps matches TRBD2 (5 bases). CDR1 MRHNA and CDR2 SNTAGT come from the germline V gene. The CDR3 loop spans 14 amino acids. V shed 8 bases and J shed 2 bases, with 16 bases lying between them. The chain's CDR3 is CASSPDYGTYEQYF. DNA of the CDR3: TGTGCCAGCTCTCCTGACTACGGGACCTACGAGCAGTACTTC.

The J gene is TRBJ1-5, the V gene TRBV18; D remains ambiguous. The V end lost 6 bases, the J end lost 4 bases, and 13 bases lay between the germline ends. Germline assignment: CDR1 KGHSH and CDR2 LQKENI. The CDR3 spans 14 residues. The CDR3 coding sequence is TGTGCCAGCTCGTTAGGTTTTGGGAATCAGCCCCAGCATTTT. This gives the protein CASSLGFGNQPQHF. The full variable domain, rest sourced from reference TRBV18 and TRBJ1-5, is NAGVMQNPRHLVRRRGQEARLRCSPMKGHSHVYWYRQLPEEGLKFMVYLQKENIIDESGMPKERFSAEFPKEGPSILRIQQVVRGDSAAYFCASSLGFGNQPQHFGDGTRLSIL.

On this clone itself: One junction end disagrees with the germline gene, perhaps due to a read error. Within the sample, other DNA sequences also encode this same CDR3. The J gene is TRBJ2-7, the V gene TRBV29-1; D gene unclear. The CDR3 loop spans 13 amino acids. The germline CDR1 and CDR2 sequences are SQVTM and ANQGSEA. CDR3 nucleotides: TGCAGCGTCGAAGGTAGGGCCCCCTCCGAGCAGTACTTC. It translates to CSVEGRAPSEQYF.

The chain couples TRBV2 to TRBJ2-1; D may correspond to TRBD1 or TRBD2 (5 bases each). Germline V gene data show CDR1 as SNHLY and CDR2 as FYNNEI. V was shortened by 6 bases and J by 8 bases, with 20 bases between the two germline ends. This CDR3 spans 15 amino acids. The CDR3 sequence is CASSPYGTPTDEQFF. The CDR3 DNA reads TGTGCCAGCAGCCCATATGGGACCCCTACGGATGAGCAGTTCTTC.

The chain uses TRBV5-6 and TRBJ2-5; 8 bases are a match to TRBD2. Germline V gene data show CDR1 as SGHDT and CDR2 as YYEEEE. CDR3 length equals 15 residues. J gave up 5 bases and V 0 bases, and 6 bases lay outside the gene matches. CDR3: CASSLAGGGTETQYF. The CDR3 coding sequence is TGTGCCAGCAGCTTGGCGGGCGGGGGGACTGAGACCCAGTACTTC. The entire variable domain, with the rest obtained from reference TRBV5-6 and TRBJ2-5, is as follows: DAGVTQSPTHLIKTRGQQVTLRCSPKSGHDTVSWYQQALGQGPQFIFQYYEEEERQRGNFPDRFSGHQFPNYSSELNVNALLLGDSALYLCASSLAGGGTETQYFGPGTRLLVL.